The T cell receptor (beta chain) described here comes from a study of cytomegalovirus exposure and HLA in healthy donors. This CDR3 is built from 14 residues. V was cut by 6 bases and J by 6 bases, with 18 bases left in between. Germline loops: CDR1 LNHDA, CDR2 SQIVND (reference sequence). The study ran its PCR with 60 Vbeta and 13 Jbeta primers. Repertoires were generated with immunoSEQ multiplex PCR, while TCRdb's copy carries only in-frame clones and drops some. The data hold fewer than 50,000 clones, with roughly 60% observed a single time. The TCR originated in a man in his fifties or sixties in good health and CMV-seropositive. The chain uses TRBV19 and TRBJ2-7; TRBD2 might be the D (5 bases). The sequenced sample was PBMCs. CDR3 bases: TGTGCCAGTAGACCTAGGAACCGGGATGGCGAGCAGTACTTC. Protein: CASRPRNRDGEQYF.